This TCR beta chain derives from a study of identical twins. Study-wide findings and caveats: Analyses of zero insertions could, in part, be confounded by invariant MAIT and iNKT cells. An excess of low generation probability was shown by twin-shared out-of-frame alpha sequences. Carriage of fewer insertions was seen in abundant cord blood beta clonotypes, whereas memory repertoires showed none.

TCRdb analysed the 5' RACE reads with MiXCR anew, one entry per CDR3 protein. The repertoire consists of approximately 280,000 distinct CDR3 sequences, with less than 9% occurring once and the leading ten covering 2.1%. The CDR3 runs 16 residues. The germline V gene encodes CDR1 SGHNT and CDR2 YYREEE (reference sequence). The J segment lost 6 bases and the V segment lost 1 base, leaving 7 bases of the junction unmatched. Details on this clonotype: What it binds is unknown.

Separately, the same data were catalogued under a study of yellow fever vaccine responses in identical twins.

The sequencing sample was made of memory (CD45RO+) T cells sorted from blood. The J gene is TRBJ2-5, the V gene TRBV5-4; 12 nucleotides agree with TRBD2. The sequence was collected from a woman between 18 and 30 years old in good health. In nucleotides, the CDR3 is TGTGCCAGCAGCTTGTCCGCTAGCGGGAGGGAAAAGACCCAGTACTTC. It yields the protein CASSLSASGREKTQYF. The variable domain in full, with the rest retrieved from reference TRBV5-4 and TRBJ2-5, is ETGVTQSPTHLIKTRGQQVTLRCSSQSGHNTVSWYQQALGQGPQFIFQYYREEENGRGNFPPRFSGLQFPNYSSELNVNALELDDSALYLCASSLSASGREKTQYFGPGTRLLVL.